A selection of T cell receptor beta chains follows, all from one sample in a study of Graves' ophthalmopathy and Graves' hyperthyroidism. TCRdb processed the multiplex PCR reads anew with MiXCR; each CDR3 protein has one entry. Altogether under 350,000 distinct CDR3 sequences are present, around a sixth being singletons, with the ten largest covering roughly an eighth. Sequenced material: peripheral blood. These receptors were taken from an adult man with Graves' ophthalmopathy. CDR3s include the opening cysteine and the closing phenylalanine or tryptophan.

V gene,CDR3 protein
TRBV6-2/TRBV6-3,CASTPGTSFPETQYF
TRBV25-1,CASRDPRFPETQYF
TRBV9,CASSARLANGELFF
TRBV5-1,CASSPPTDTQYF
TRBV25-1,CASSELDELGTEAFF
TRBV7-9,CASSLRGNYGYTF
TRBV7-9,CASSLPGVVSVETQYF
TRBV28,CASGQGLGYEQYF
TRBV6-1,CASSEEAGNIQYF
TRBV28,CASSFLDRMNTEAFF
TRBV6-2/TRBV6-3,CASRPRDILYEQYF
TRBV27,CASSFGGGATGELFF
TRBV4-2,CASSLSERKETQYF
TRBV7-3,CASSLSGTSGQETQYF
TRBV7-9,CASSPTGRRNTEAFF
TRBV19,CASSISRASGANVLTF
TRBV7-2,CASSSRTGGYEQYF
TRBV6-1,CASSERWGGTSEAFF
TRBV20-1,CSARDSLWSGANVLTF
TRBV6-2/TRBV6-3,CASSSPGQYYGYTF
TRBV30,CAWKGPHEEYF
TRBV6-2/TRBV6-3,CASSYSGTGGVRNTEAFF
TRBV28,CASSNAILYGYTF
TRBV6-1,CASSDWGRASTGELFF